What follows are 31 T cell receptor beta chains derived from one specimen sequenced in a study of cytomegalovirus exposure and HLA in healthy donors. With 60 Vbeta and 13 Jbeta primers, the PCR was carried out. Clones were sequenced by immunoSEQ multiplex PCR, and TCRdb holds only the in-frame ones, with some missing. The data contain tens of thousands of clones, about 89% of them singletons. Sequenced material: PBMCs. The receptors were gathered from a young man in good health and CMV-seropositive.

The chain links TRBV15 to TRBJ2-5; TRBD1 matches at 10 bases. Gene TRBJ2-7 matches the end of the DNA better, so the J call may be wrong. This CDR3 is built from 15 residues. The V gene's germline CDR1 is LNHNV and CDR2 YYDKDF (reference sequence). The CDR3 DNA reads as TGTGCCACCAGACTGAGACAGGGGGCATCCTACGAGCAGTACTTC. Residues: CATRLRQGASYEQYF.

This clone is a singleton in its sample. This chain connects TRBV4-2 to TRBJ2-1, with 13 bases aligning to TRBD2. Per the germline V gene, CDR1 is LGHNA and CDR2 is YNFKEQ. With 2 bases clipped from V and 14 bases from J, the junction kept 12 bases outside the gene matches. The CDR3 loop spans 16 amino acids. The CDR3 spells CASSQPGLAGRSPEFF. DNA of the CDR3: TGTGCCAGCAGCCAACCGGGACTAGCGGGACGGAGTCCCGAGTTCTTC.

The chain has TRBV11-2 and TRBJ2-7, with a tentative D call TRBD2 (5 bases). The CDR3 runs 15 residues. Germline V gene data show CDR1 as SGHAT and CDR2 as FQNNGV. Trimming removed 5 bases from V and 3 bases from J, with 17 bases in between. The CDR3 is CASSPFGGLDYEQYF. CDR3 bases: TGTGCCAGCAGCCCCTTTGGAGGATTAGACTACGAGCAGTACTTC.

V gene TRBV5-8 combines with J gene TRBJ1-1; TRBD1 matches at 7 bases. The germline V gene encodes CDR1 SGHTS and CDR2 YDEGEE. Trimming cost V 2 bases and J 5 bases; bases outside gene matches: 6. The CDR3 covers 14 residues. This CDR3 reads CASSFLQGETEAFF. The CDR3 DNA reads as TGTGCCAGCAGCTTTCTCCAGGGGGAAACTGAAGCTTTCTTT.

The sample holds one count of this clone. The chain recombines TRBV6-5 with TRBJ1-1; D not certain. V shed 2 bases and J shed 7 bases, with 14 bases lying between them. Germline V CDR1 and CDR2: MNHEY, SVGAGI. The CDR3 totals 14 residues. The CDR3 sequence is CASSYEEQSDEAFF. CDR3 nucleotide sequence: TGTGCCAGCAGTTACGAAGAACAGTCCGATGAAGCTTTCTTT.

Comment on this clone: Likely a read error: the CDR3 ends without its conserved phenylalanine or tryptophan. The chain joins TRBV28 to TRBJ1-2, with unresolved D. The V gene's germline CDR1 is MDHEN and CDR2 SYDVKM. The CDR3 totals 14 residues. Trimming removed 7 bases from V and 2 bases from J, with 14 bases in between. CDR3 DNA sequence: TGTGCCAGCACCTCCTACCCTTTCAACTATGGCTACACCTCC. Amino acid sequence: CASTSYPFNYGYTS.

This sequence joins TRBV5-1 and TRBJ2-5; TRBD1 matches at 11 bases. Germline values: CDR1 SGHRS, CDR2 YFSETQ. The CDR3 is 14 residues long. Losses at the gene ends were 4 bases for V and 4 bases for J; bases not matched to a gene: 3. CDR3 nucleotide sequence: TGCGCCAGCAGCCAAGGGACAGGGGGAGAGACCCAGTACTTC. Translation gives CASSQGTGGETQYF.

V and J are TRBV5-1 and TRBJ2-2; maybe TRBD2 (6 bases). Germline lookup yields CDR1 SGHRS and CDR2 YFSETQ. The CDR3 is made up of 15 amino acids. Trimming took off 4 bases at V and 4 bases at J, with 14 bases between the two ends. CDR3: CASSPSGTPTGELFF. The CDR3 region has the DNA TGCGCCAGCAGCCCCTCGGGGACTCCCACCGGGGAGCTGTTTTTT.

This sequence joins TRBV10-3 and TRBJ1-5, with D tentatively TRBD1 (5 bases). Trimming took 3 bases from V and 7 from J, leaving 13 bases between them. Germline CDR1 reads ENHRY; CDR2 reads SYGVKD. The CDR3 sequence is 14 residues long. The CDR3 DNA is TGTGCCATCAGTGATCGGGGGTCGGGGCAGCCCCAGCATTTT. It translates to CAISDRGSGQPQHF.

V gene TRBV28 combines with J gene TRBJ1-1; TRBD1 agrees at 8 bases. CDR1 and CDR2 (germline): MDHEN, SYDVKM. V lost 3 bases to trimming and J lost 2 bases; unmatched junction nucleotides: 5. The CDR3 contains 15 residues. Here the CDR3 reads CASSFGDRPNTEAFF. The CDR3 nucleotides read TGTGCCAGCAGTTTTGGGGACAGGCCTAACACTGAAGCTTTCTTT. Supplemented by reference TRBV28 and TRBJ1-1, the full variable domain reads DVKVTQSSRYLVKRTGEKVFLECVQDMDHENMFWYRQDPGLGLRLIYFSYDVKMKEKGDIPEGYSVSREKKERFSLILESASTNQTSMYLCASSFGDRPNTEAFFGQGTRLTVV.

CDR3 in DNA: TGTGCCAGTAGTATTGGAACAGGGGGGCAGCCCCAGCATTTT. As protein: CASSIGTGGQPQHF. The J gene is TRBJ1-5, the V gene TRBV19, with 8 positions matching TRBD1. J gave up 7 bases and V 3 bases, and 5 bases lay outside the gene matches. CDR1 is LNHDA and CDR2 is SQIVND in the germline V gene (reference sequence). This CDR3 comprises 14 residues.

The CDR3: CAWSPIRGRPEKLFF. CDR3 nucleotide sequence: TGTGCCTGGAGTCCAATCAGGGGGCGGCCTGAAAAACTGTTTTTT. The chain has TRBV30 and TRBJ1-4; 8 positions agree with TRBD1. CDR3 length equals 15 residues. Germline V gene lookup returns CDR1 GTSNPN and CDR2 SVGIG (reference sequence). V lost 2 bases and J lost 7; bases outside the gene matches: 9.

The V gene is TRBV27, the J gene TRBJ1-1; 11 bases align to TRBD1. This CDR3 contains 19 residues. Germline V lookup: CDR1 MNHEY, CDR2 SMNVEV (reference sequence). With V trimmed by 5 bases and J by 3 bases, 17 bases remained unmatched. The CDR3 DNA sequence: TGTGCCAGCAGTCGGGTAGCCCGGACAGGGGGCGTCGGGTACACTGAAGCTTTCTTT. It translates to CASSRVARTGGVGYTEAFF.

The rearrangement joins TRBV9 to TRBJ2-7; the D gene is possibly TRBD2 (5 bases). V dropped 3 bases and J dropped 5 bases, with 18 bases sitting between them. The CDR3 extends over 15 amino acids. The germline CDR1 and CDR2 sequences are SGDLS and YYNGEE. The CDR3 here is CASSASGLWLDEQYF. CDR3 in DNA: TGTGCCAGCAGCGCCTCTGGACTCTGGCTGGACGAGCAGTACTTC.

The chain joins TRBV7-8 to TRBJ2-7; 9 nucleotides align to TRBD2. Germline assignment: CDR1 SGHVS and CDR2 FQNEAQ. V dropped 2 bases and J dropped 6; count of bases not matched to a gene: 8. CDR3 length: 15 residues. Here the CDR3 reads CASSLPGGRAREQYF. The CDR3, as DNA: TGTGCCAGCAGCTTACCTGGCGGGAGGGCCCGCGAGCAGTACTTC.

J is TRBJ2-1 and V is TRBV6-1, with a weak D call TRBD2 (5 bases). There are 13 residues in the CDR3. V lost 4 bases and J lost 6, with 10 bases in between. Germline V gene lookup returns CDR1 MNHNS and CDR2 SASEGT. The CDR3 loop is CASSVLDSNEQFF. CDR3 bases: TGTGCCAGCAGTGTCCTGGACTCCAATGAGCAGTTCTTC.

The rearrangement links TRBV6-4 to TRBJ2-1; perhaps TRBD2 as D (5 bases). Trimming stripped 2 bases from V and 3 bases from J, with 14 bases between. CDR3 length: 16 residues. CDR1 is MRHNA and CDR2 is SNTAGT in the germline V gene. CDR3 DNA: TGTGCCAGCAGTGACCTGAGCGGAGGTGACTACAATGAGCAGTTCTTC. Residues: CASSDLSGGDYNEQFF.

This clone was picked up a small number of times. The chain carries TRBV28 and TRBJ1-2; D not certain. The CDR3 is made up of 12 amino acids. Trimming removed 7 bases at V and 5 bases at J, with 11 bases between. Germline CDR1 MDHEN, CDR2 SYDVKM. The CDR3 sequence: CASNHEIYGYTF. The CDR3 DNA reads as TGTGCCAGCAACCATGAGATATATGGCTACACCTTC.

For this clone: This sample includes further DNA sequences coding for the same CDR3. The V call is TRBV7-2, the J call TRBJ2-1; 8 bases fit TRBD1. Trimming took 1 base from V and 15 from J; bases not matched to a gene: 8. Germline V lookup: CDR1 SGHTA, CDR2 FQGNSA. This CDR3 has 13 residues. The DNA for the CDR3 is TGTGCCAGCAGCTTAGTCGTGACAGGGGTTTGGTTCTTC. Translating it yields CASSLVVTGVWFF.

The chain carries TRBV6-1 and TRBJ2-7; D gene unclear. V gave up 5 bases and J gave up 1 base, with 3 bases separating them. Germline V gene lookup returns CDR1 MNHNS and CDR2 SASEGT. The CDR3 extends over 11 amino acids. CDR3 in amino acids: CASSQSYEQYF. The CDR3 bases are TGTGCCAGCAGTCAATCCTACGAGCAGTACTTC.

This chain connects TRBV28 to TRBJ2-7; 10 bases match TRBD2. Germline loops: CDR1 MDHEN, CDR2 SYDVKM. The CDR3 extends over 15 amino acids. J lost 4 bases, V lost 6 bases, and 9 bases had no gene match. The DNA of the CDR3 is TGTGCCAGCAGGTCTATAGCGGGAGGTAGTTACGAGCAGTACTTC. This gives the protein CASRSIAGGSYEQYF.

The chain employs TRBV2 and TRBJ1-1, with TRBD1 identical over 7 bases. This CDR3 has 15 residues. Losses at the gene ends were 6 bases for V and 3 bases for J; bases not matched to a gene: 10. The germline V gene encodes CDR1 SNHLY and CDR2 FYNNEI. The CDR3 loop reads CASRGLRDRDTEAFF. The CDR3, as DNA: TGTGCCAGCAGGGGCCTCCGGGACAGAGACACTGAAGCTTTCTTT.

This sequence joins TRBV19 and TRBJ1-5; no clear D gene. CDR1 LNHDA and CDR2 SQIVND come from the germline V gene (reference sequence). Deletions cut 7 bases from V and 6 bases from J, with 13 bases between. The CDR3 extends over 13 amino acids. The CDR3 sequence: CASISGFGQPQHF. CDR3 in DNA: TGTGCCAGTATTTCGGGGTTTGGTCAGCCCCAGCATTTT.

This clone was detected a few times. The V call is TRBV28, the J call TRBJ1-2; D unclear. V was pared by 3 bases and J by 0 bases, with 11 bases between. CDR1 MDHEN and CDR2 SYDVKM come from the germline V gene. The CDR3 has 15 amino acids. This CDR3 reads CASSFESGANYGYTF. DNA for the CDR3: TGTGCCAGCAGTTTTGAATCCGGGGCTAACTATGGCTACACCTTC.

CDR3 DNA: TGTGCCATCAGTTTTACGGGGAGCACAGATACGCAGTATTTT. Protein: CAISFTGSTDTQYF. The chain carries TRBV10-3 and TRBJ2-3; possible D gene TRBD2, 5 bases. The CDR3 extends over 14 amino acids. Germline V gene data show CDR1 as ENHRY and CDR2 as SYGVKD. Trimming removed 5 bases at V and 0 bases at J, with 9 bases between.

This chain joins TRBV19 and TRBJ2-5; 10 bases are a match to TRBD2. Unmatched junction bases numbered 7, after V lost 5 bases and J lost 1 base. The germline V gene encodes CDR1 LNHDA and CDR2 SQIVND (reference sequence). The CDR3 is 16 amino acids. In DNA form, the CDR3 reads TGTGCCAGTAGTCCCGCTAGCGGGGGAACCCAAGAGACCCAGTACTTC. It yields the protein CASSPASGGTQETQYF. Supplemented by reference TRBV19 and TRBJ2-5, the full variable domain reads DGGITQSPKYLFRKEGQNVTLSCEQNLNHDAMYWYRQDPGQGLRLIYYSQIVNDFQKGDIAEGYSVSREKKESFPLTVTSAQKNPTAFYLCASSPASGGTQETQYFGPGTRLLVL.

The chain links TRBV5-5 to TRBJ2-7; D is perhaps TRBD2 (6 bases). In germline, CDR1 is SGHKS, CDR2 YYEKEE (reference sequence). The CDR3 covers 15 residues. Trimming shortened V by 4 bases and J by 0 bases, and 14 bases separated the two germline ends. CDR3 in amino acids: CASSRLALSSYEQYF. The CDR3 DNA sequence: TGTGCCAGCAGCAGGCTAGCGCTATCCTCCTACGAGCAGTACTTC.

J is TRBJ2-3 and V is TRBV7-2; TRBD2 matches at 9 bases. Trimming cost V 4 bases and J 5 bases; bases outside gene matches: 4. Germline CDR1 SGHTA, CDR2 FQGNSA. CDR3 size: 14 residues. CDR3 sequence: CASSSSGARDTQYF. In DNA form, the CDR3 reads TGTGCCAGCAGCTCTAGCGGGGCACGAGATACGCAGTATTTT.

V gene TRBV6-5 combines with J gene TRBJ2-2; 7 bases fit TRBD1. With V trimmed by 2 bases and J by 7 bases, 4 bases remained unmatched. The CDR3 is made up of 14 amino acids. CDR1 and CDR2 (germline): MNHEY, SVGAGI. CDR3 coding DNA: TGTGCCAGCAGTTACGCGACAGGGCACGGGGAGCTGTTTTTT. Its protein is CASSYATGHGELFF.

This chain connects TRBV28 to TRBJ2-7, with D possibly being TRBD1 (6 bases). V was cut by 6 bases and J by 0 bases, with 15 bases left in between. The CDR3 is 15 residues long. The germline CDR1 and CDR2 sequences are MDHEN and SYDVKM. The CDR3 reads CASRQGTYLSYEQYF. CDR3 bases: TGTGCCAGCAGACAAGGGACATACCTCTCCTACGAGCAGTACTTC.

V gene TRBV5-5 combines with J gene TRBJ2-5; 7 bases line up with TRBD2. There are 14 residues in the CDR3. J lost 4 bases, V lost 0 bases, and 3 bases had no gene match. From germline, CDR1 is SGHKS and CDR2 YYEKEE (reference sequence). The CDR3 sequence: CASSLAGGGETQYF. CDR3 bases: TGTGCCAGCAGCTTGGCTGGCGGGGGAGAGACCCAGTACTTC.